A single sample is the source of the 6 T cell receptor beta chains below, sequenced in a study of tumor and adjacent non-tumor tissue in lung cancer. The template was RNA from unsorted bulk tissue. The normal lung tissue was taken more than 3 cm from the tumor edge. The library came from three nested PCR rounds adapted from ARM-PCR protocols. Using its own MiXCR run on the multiplex PCR reads, TCRdb lists one record per CDR3 protein. The top ten clones hold around 30% of a sample with 60,000 to 80,000 distinct CDR3 sequences, around 70% of them seen once. The sample taken for sequencing was distant non-tumor lung tissue. These TCRs come from a woman in her forties or fifties with non-small cell lung cancer.

A word on this clonotype: A much more abundant neighbour one base away suggests this may be a read error. Without the conserved terminal phenylalanine or tryptophan, this CDR3 likely stems from a read error. The chain is built from TRBV10-3 and TRBJ2-1, with 9 bases fitting TRBD1. Germline CDR1 reads ENHRY; CDR2 reads SYGVKD. Germline trimming cut 8 bases from V and 3 bases from J; bases unmatched to any gene: 5. This CDR3 comprises 14 residues. The CDR3 coding sequence is TGTGCCATCCAAACGGACAGGGGCTACAATGAGCAGTTCTCC. Residues: CAIQTDRGYNEQFS.

Note on this clonotype: Lacking the conserved final phenylalanine or tryptophan, this CDR3 likely reflects a read error. The CDR3: CTSRNTHSGTSGSDYTGELFY. CDR3 bases: TGTACCAGCAGAAACACTCACTCCGGGACTAGCGGGAGTGATTATACCGGGGAGCTGTTTTAT. The rearrangement links TRBV28 to TRBJ2-2; the match to TRBD2 covers 14 bases. This CDR3 spans 21 amino acids. The germline V gene encodes CDR1 MDHEN and CDR2 SYDVKM.

Ten or more counts support this clonotype. The V and J genes are TRBV4-1 and TRBJ2-1, with 9 bases fitting TRBD1. V was pared by 6 bases and J by 4 bases, with 7 bases of the junction left unmatched. Per germline, CDR1 MGHRA and CDR2 YSYEKL. The CDR3 consists of 15 residues. DNA of the CDR3: TGCGCCAGCAGACCCACCGGGACAGGGTACAATGAGCAGTTCTTC. Translation: CASRPTGTGYNEQFF.

The gene calls are TRBV12-3 or TRBV12-4 and TRBJ1-5; D not certain. There are 13 residues in the CDR3. Trimming shortened V by 2 bases and J by 6 bases, and 8 bases separated the two germline ends. The CDR3 reads CASSLQEIQPQHF. CDR3 DNA: TGTGCCAGCAGTTTACAGGAAATTCAGCCCCAGCATTTT.

The chain employs TRBV7-8 and TRBJ2-1; 9 nucleotides line up with TRBD1. CDR1 SGHVS and CDR2 FQNEAQ come from the germline V gene. The CDR3 has 17 residues. V was clipped by 9 bases and J by 4 bases; unmatched bases: 16. CDR3: CASSTKPGQGVYNEQFF. CDR3 nucleotide sequence: TGTGCCAGTAGCACTAAACCGGGACAGGGTGTTTACAATGAGCAGTTCTTC.

This rearrangement joins TRBV7-3 to TRBJ1-1; D is uncertain. The CDR3 consists of 14 residues. V shed 1 base and J shed 1 base, with 7 bases lying between them. Per germline, CDR1 SGHTA and CDR2 FQGTGA. CDR3 region: CASSLSPGNTEAFF. CDR3 in DNA: TGTGCCAGCAGCTTAAGTCCAGGGAACACTGAAGCTTTCTTT.